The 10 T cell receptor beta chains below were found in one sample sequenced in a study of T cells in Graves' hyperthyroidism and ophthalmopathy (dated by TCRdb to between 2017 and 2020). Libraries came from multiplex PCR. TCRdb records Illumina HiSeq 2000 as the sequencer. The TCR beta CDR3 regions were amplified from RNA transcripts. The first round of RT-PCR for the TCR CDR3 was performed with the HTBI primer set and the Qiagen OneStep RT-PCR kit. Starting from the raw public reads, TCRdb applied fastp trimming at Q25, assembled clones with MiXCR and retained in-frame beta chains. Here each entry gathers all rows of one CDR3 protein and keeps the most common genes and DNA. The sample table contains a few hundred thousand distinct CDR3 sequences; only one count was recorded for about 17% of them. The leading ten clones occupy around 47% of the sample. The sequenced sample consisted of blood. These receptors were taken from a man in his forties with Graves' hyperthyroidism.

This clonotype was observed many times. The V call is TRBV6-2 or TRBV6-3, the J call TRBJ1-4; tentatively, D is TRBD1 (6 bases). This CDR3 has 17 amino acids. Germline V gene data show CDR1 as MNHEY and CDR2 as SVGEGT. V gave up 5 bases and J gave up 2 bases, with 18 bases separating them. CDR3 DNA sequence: TGTGCCAGCAGTCCCCGCCAGGGGTTGAGGACTAATGAAAAACTGTTTTTT. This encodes CASSPRQGLRTNEKLFF.

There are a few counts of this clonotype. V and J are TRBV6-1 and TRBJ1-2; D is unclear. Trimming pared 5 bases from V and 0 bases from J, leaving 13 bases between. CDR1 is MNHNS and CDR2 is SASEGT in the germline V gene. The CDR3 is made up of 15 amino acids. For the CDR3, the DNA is TGTGCCAGCAGTCCGATGCGCCTGGCTAACTATGGCTACACCTTC. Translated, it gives CASSPMRLANYGYTF.

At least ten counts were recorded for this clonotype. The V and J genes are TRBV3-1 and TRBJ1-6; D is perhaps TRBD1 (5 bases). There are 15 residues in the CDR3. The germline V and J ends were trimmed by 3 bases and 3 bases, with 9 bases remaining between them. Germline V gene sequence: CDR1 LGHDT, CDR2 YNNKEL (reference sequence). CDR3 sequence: CASSHRRDYNSPLHF. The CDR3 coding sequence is TGTGCCAGCAGCCACCGCAGGGACTATAATTCACCCCTCCACTTT.

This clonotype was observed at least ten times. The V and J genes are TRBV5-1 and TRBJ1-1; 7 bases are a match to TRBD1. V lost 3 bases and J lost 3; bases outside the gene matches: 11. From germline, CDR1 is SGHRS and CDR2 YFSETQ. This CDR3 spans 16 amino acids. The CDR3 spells CASSSTKGQSDTEAFF. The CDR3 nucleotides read TGCGCCAGCAGCTCGACTAAGGGACAGTCTGACACTGAAGCTTTCTTT.

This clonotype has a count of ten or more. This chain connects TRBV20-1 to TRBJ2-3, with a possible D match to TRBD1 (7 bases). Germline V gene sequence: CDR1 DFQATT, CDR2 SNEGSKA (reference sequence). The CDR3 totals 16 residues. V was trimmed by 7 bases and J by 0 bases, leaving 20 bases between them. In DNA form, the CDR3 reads TGCAGTGTTCCAGGGGGGCCCTATACTAGCACAGATACGCAGTATTTT. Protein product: CSVPGGPYTSTDTQYF.

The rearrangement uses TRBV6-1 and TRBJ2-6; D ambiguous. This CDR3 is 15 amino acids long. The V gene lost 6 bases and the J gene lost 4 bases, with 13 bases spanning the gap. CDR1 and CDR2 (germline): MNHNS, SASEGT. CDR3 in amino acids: CASRPNSWGANVLTF. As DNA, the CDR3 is TGTGCCAGCAGACCCAACTCGTGGGGGGCCAACGTCCTGACTTTC.

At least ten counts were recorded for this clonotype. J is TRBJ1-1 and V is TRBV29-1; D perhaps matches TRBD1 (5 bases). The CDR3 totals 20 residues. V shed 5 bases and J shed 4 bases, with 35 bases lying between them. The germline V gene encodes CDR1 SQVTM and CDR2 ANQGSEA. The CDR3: CSVWSRDTQGGESRGTEAFF. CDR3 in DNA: TGCAGCGTTTGGTCAAGGGATACTCAGGGAGGTGAGAGTCGTGGCACTGAAGCTTTCTTT.

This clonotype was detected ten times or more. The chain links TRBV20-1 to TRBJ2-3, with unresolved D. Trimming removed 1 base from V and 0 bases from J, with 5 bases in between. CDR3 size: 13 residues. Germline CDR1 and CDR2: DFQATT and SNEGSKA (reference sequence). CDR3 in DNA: TGCAGTGCTAGAGGCAGGAGCACAGATACGCAGTATTTT. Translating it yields CSARGRSTDTQYF.

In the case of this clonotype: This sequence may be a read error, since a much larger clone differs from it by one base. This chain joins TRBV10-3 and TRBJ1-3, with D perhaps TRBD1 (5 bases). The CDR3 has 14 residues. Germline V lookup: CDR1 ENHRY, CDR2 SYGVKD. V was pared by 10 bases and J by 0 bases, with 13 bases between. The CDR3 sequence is CASYSGISGNTIYF. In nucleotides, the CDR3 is TGTGCCAGCTATTCAGGGATCTCTGGAAACACCATATATTTT.

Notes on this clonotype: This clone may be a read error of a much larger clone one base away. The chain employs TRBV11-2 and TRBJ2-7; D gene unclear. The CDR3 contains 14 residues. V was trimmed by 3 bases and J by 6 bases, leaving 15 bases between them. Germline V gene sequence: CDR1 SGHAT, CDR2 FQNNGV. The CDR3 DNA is TGTGCCAGCAGCTTTATGAGCAGGACCTGCGAGCAGTACTTC. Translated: CASSFMSRTCEQYF. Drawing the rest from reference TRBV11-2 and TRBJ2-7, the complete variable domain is EAGVAQSPRYKIIEKRQSVAFWCNPISGHATLYWYQQILGQGPKLLIQFQNNGVVDDSQLPKDRFSAERLKGVDSTLKIQPAKLEDSAVYLCASSFMSRTCEQYFGPGTRLTVT.